A selection of T cell receptor beta chains follows, all from one sample in a study of patients and donors after allogeneic stem cell transplantation. TCRdb analysed the RT-PCR reads with MiXCR anew, one entry per CDR3 protein. Here the sample spans 200,000 to 250,000 distinct CDR3 sequences, roughly an eighth being singletons. Source material: blood, either unsorted or a sorted T cell fraction (not recorded which). These receptors all stem from a human donor who was either an allogeneic HSCT recipient or a stem cell or donor lymphocyte infusion donor (not recorded which). It is not recorded whose cells these are; they may come from a transplant donor. The conserved cysteine and the conserved F or W are not part of the CDR3 here. Only some rows state a clone size, as once, few, many or a class for expanded clones.

ASSARGMSTDTQY | once | 13 | TRBV7-8
ASGRWGDMNTEAF | few | 13 | TRBV19
ASRYQRAGSAIGYGYT | many | 16 | TRBV11-1
ATSVLDRGQETQY | . | 13 | TRBV24-1
ASSAVVGTGELF | many | 12 | TRBV7-2
ASTPGGMEADTQY | few | 13 | TRBV6-4
ASSEGGKAETQY | many | 12 | TRBV28
ASNGGRFGDEQF | once | 12 | TRBV19
ASSSQNIQY | . | 9 | TRBV7-3
ASSQGGARTDTQY | few | 13 | TRBV4-3
AIRPEGGRYNEQF | . | 13 | TRBV10-3
ASSQDPQSHEQF | . | 12 | TRBV3-1
ASSLSQGETQY | . | 11 | TRBV2
SASLLAGVQITDTQY | many | 15 | TRBV20-1
ASSQGGGDSYEQY | many | 13 | TRBV5-1
SARESAAPTDTQY | . | 13 | TRBV20-1
ASSSGTSGRPRTDTQY | few | 16 | TRBV19
ASSPRPSRGFGELF | many | 14 | TRBV7-9
ASSEGGVARYGANVLT | many | 16 | TRBV9
ASSVGRIGGYT | few | 11 | TRBV19
ASSTTSGSTDTQY | many | 13 | TRBV5-1
ASSLTSGSSYNEQF | few | 14 | TRBV11-2
ATSRGRLGGLNTEAF | . | 15 | TRBV15
ASRFTLNTEAF | . | 11 | TRBV27
ASRASGNNEQF | many | 11 | TRBV4-1
ASSPVQGVSKNIQY | . | 14 | TRBV18
ASTSGTDTQY | few | 10 | TRBV21-1
ASSDRGSFSSYEQY | . | 14 | TRBV25-1
ASSQGKYEQY | . | 10 | TRBV4-2
ATSRDFRTTGELF | few | 13 | TRBV15
ASSLTPPAETQY | few | 12 | TRBV7-6
ASSVSRDRGTDTQY | . | 14 | TRBV9
ATSRIDRDDQPQH | few | 13 | TRBV15
ASSLSGQASYEQY | few | 13 | TRBV7-2
ATSSHPGAYGYT | . | 12 | TRBV15
ASGLGAVDTQY | many | 11 | TRBV12-3/TRBV12-4
ASSFWGATYNEQF | . | 13 | TRBV5-4
ASSPGGRRVSYEQY | . | 14 | TRBV27
ASSRRGGRETQY | . | 12 | TRBV7-2
ASSPPVGTGPYTGELF | many | 16 | TRBV18
ATRPSEYYEQY | few | 11 | TRBV24-1
VRRGGRDYGYT | many | 11 | TRBV7-3
ASSFSPGQGSYEQY | few | 14 | TRBV5-1
ASSLSGVELGPQH | few | 13 | TRBV5-6
ASSLASGQENTEAF | many | 14 | TRBV5-1
AISWSTNEKLF | . | 11 | TRBV10-3
SADKNNEQF | few | 9 | TRBV20-1
ASSDYRDRSRVRATVSSYEQY | . | 21 | TRBV25-1
ASSLNQGRRGQPQH | few | 14 | TRBV5-6
ASSRGTSYEQY | few | 11 | TRBV3-1
ASSPGGVGPYEQY | . | 13 | TRBV19
ASRLRGNTIY | few | 10 | TRBV12-3/TRBV12-4
ASSPFGDNQPQH | . | 12 | TRBV18
ASGWGGDGVGTLH | many | 13 | TRBV6-1
ASSAGTGSFETQY | . | 13 | TRBV18
ASGTTTSLKSYEQY | . | 14 | TRBV6-2/TRBV6-3
ASSVKAGPSLLPTDTQY | many | 17 | TRBV12-3/TRBV12-4
ASSLNGRAINEQF | . | 13 | TRBV7-3
ASSQGGLGQPQH | few | 12 | TRBV3-1
ASSIRVPRGGYT | . | 12 | TRBV19